The 3 T cell receptor beta chains below were found in one sample sequenced in a study of cytomegalovirus exposure and HLA in healthy donors. TCRdb's copy holds only in-frame clones and misses some; the assay was immunoSEQ multiplex PCR. The sample has 57,000 or so clones, approximately 96% seen once. Sequencing was performed on PBMCs. These receptors were obtained from a man aged 18 to 35 in good health and CMV-seronegative.

The genes are TRBV28 and TRBJ2-7; no clear D. The V end lost 2 bases, the J end lost 3 bases, and 14 bases lay between the germline ends. Germline CDR1 and CDR2: MDHEN and SYDVKM. This CDR3 comprises 15 residues. CDR3 region: CASSLARGEFYEQYF. In nucleotides, the CDR3 is TGTGCCAGCAGTTTAGCCCGAGGAGAATTCTACGAGCAGTACTTC.

The V call is TRBV9, the J call TRBJ2-5; TRBD2 agrees at 14 bases. The germline CDR1 and CDR2 sequences are SGDLS and YYNGEE. CDR3 size: 15 residues. With 0 bases clipped from V and 5 bases from J, the junction kept 0 bases outside the gene matches. The CDR3 bases are TGTGCCAGCAGCGTAGGGACTAGCGGGAGGGAGACCCAGTACTTC. It specifies CASSVGTSGRETQYF.

The chain links TRBV29-1 to TRBJ2-1, with 14 bases lining up with TRBD2. V was pared by 6 bases and J by 0 bases, with 10 bases of the junction left unmatched. The CDR3 totals 18 residues. Germline V gene data show CDR1 as SQVTM and CDR2 as ANQGSEA. The CDR3 sequence is CSVETGTSGSSSYNEQFF. The CDR3 coding sequence is TGCAGCGTCGAAACCGGGACTAGCGGGAGTAGCTCCTACAATGAGCAGTTCTTC.